These 12 T cell receptor beta chains originate from one sample sequenced in a study of cytomegalovirus exposure and HLA in healthy donors. Primers: 60 Vbeta forward and 13 Jbeta reverse. Data came from immunoSEQ multiplex PCR; TCRdb stores just in-frame clones and leaves some out. The table includes fewer than 130,000 clones, less than 80% detected once. Sequencing was done on a sample of PBMCs. These receptors came from a woman between 35 and 50 years old in good health and CMV-seronegative.

The chain uses TRBV11-2 and TRBJ2-5; no clear D. The J call may be faulty, since TRBJ2-7 better matches the DNA end. Germline-derived CDR1 and CDR2 are SGHAT and FQNNGV. There are 14 residues in the CDR3. The CDR3 protein is CASSLDRNSYEQYF. CDR3 in DNA: TGTGCCAGCAGCTTAGACAGGAACTCCTACGAGCAGTACTTC.

As regards this clone: At one end the junction does not follow the germline gene, possibly because of a read error. This rearrangement joins TRBV14 to TRBJ2-3; 9 bases line up with TRBD2. In germline, CDR1 is SGHDN, CDR2 FVKESK. The CDR3 has 15 residues. The DNA for the CDR3 is TGTGCCAGCAGCCAAGTAACTAGCGGGTCCCCTCCGAGACGTTTT. As protein: CASSQVTSGSPPRRF.

The genes are TRBV28 and TRBJ2-7, with 10 bases that match TRBD1. The CDR3 is 15 residues long. The V segment lost 7 bases and the J segment 2 bases; nucleotides outside the gene matches: 8. In germline, CDR1 is MDHEN, CDR2 SYDVKM. As DNA, the CDR3 is TGTGCCAGCACCCCCGGGGGACAGGGGACCTACGAGCAGTACTTC. Its protein is CASTPGGQGTYEQYF. Drawing the rest from reference TRBV28 and TRBJ2-7, the complete variable domain is DVKVTQSSRYLVKRTGEKVFLECVQDMDHENMFWYRQDPGLGLRLIYFSYDVKMKEKGDIPEGYSVSREKKERFSLILESASTNQTSMYLCASTPGGQGTYEQYFGPGTRLTVT.

The V and J genes are TRBV10-2 and TRBJ2-5; 11 bases align to TRBD2. Unmatched junction bases numbered 6, after V lost 1 base and J lost 5 bases. This CDR3 comprises 16 residues. CDR1 and CDR2 from the germline V gene are WSHSY and SAAADI. The CDR3 DNA sequence: TGCGCCAGCAGTGAGTTAGCGGGGGGGCCCCGTGAGACCCAGTACTTC. Translation: CASSELAGGPRETQYF.

The chain recombines TRBV30 with TRBJ1-2, with 7 positions matching TRBD1. The V segment lost 0 bases and the J segment 7 bases; nucleotides outside the gene matches: 8. The CDR3 loop spans 14 amino acids. CDR1 and CDR2 from the germline V gene are GTSNPN and SVGIG (reference sequence). As DNA, the CDR3 is TGTGCCTGGAGTGTAAGTGGAGGGGGCGGTGGCTACACCTTC. Translated: CAWSVSGGGGGYTF.

A few counts support this clone. The chain employs TRBV21-1 and TRBJ2-3; the D call of TRBD1 is as the table states it, not checked on the DNA. TRBV21-1 is a listed pseudogene. This CDR3 has 18 amino acids. The chain's CDR3 is CASSKDRGSSRSTDTQYF. Written as DNA, the CDR3 is TGTGCCAGCAGCAAAGACAGGGGCTCATCCCGAAGCACAGATACGCAGTATTTT.

This clone was seen a single time. The chain uses TRBV30 and TRBJ1-2; 9 bases map to TRBD1. This CDR3 has 13 residues. CDR1 GTSNPN and CDR2 SVGIG come from the germline V gene (reference sequence). The J segment lost 3 bases and the V segment lost 5 bases, leaving 4 bases of the junction unmatched. CDR3 amino acids: CAWGRTGDYGYTF. The CDR3, as DNA: TGTGCCTGGGGGAGGACAGGGGACTATGGCTACACCTTC. The full variable domain, in which reference TRBV30 and TRBJ1-2 provide the parts outside the CDR3, is SQTIHQWPATLVQPVGSPLSLECTVEGTSNPNLYWYRQAAGRGLQLLFYSVGIGQISSEVPQNLSASRPQDRQFILSSKKLLLSDSGFYLCAWGRTGDYGYTFGSGTRLTVV.

This clone was found a few times. This sequence joins TRBV30 and TRBJ2-5, with 7 nucleotides matching TRBD1. After removal of 3 bases from V and 5 bases from J, the junction contained 12 bases not matched to a gene. Germline CDR1 and CDR2: GTSNPN and SVGIG (reference sequence). The CDR3 runs 15 residues. This CDR3 is CAWRGKQGTGETQYF. CDR3 nucleotides: TGTGCCTGGAGGGGGAAACAGGGGACGGGCGAGACCCAGTACTTC. Drawing the rest from reference TRBV30 and TRBJ2-5, the complete variable domain is SQTIHQWPATLVQPVGSPLSLECTVEGTSNPNLYWYRQAAGRGLQLLFYSVGIGQISSEVPQNLSASRPQDRQFILSSKKLLLSDSGFYLCAWRGKQGTGETQYFGPGTRLLVL.

The gene calls are TRBV7-6 and TRBJ2-6; 10 bases are a match to TRBD1. The V segment lost 3 bases and the J segment 1 base; nucleotides outside the gene matches: 3. Germline values: CDR1 SGHVS, CDR2 FNYEAQ. This CDR3 comprises 17 residues. In DNA form, the CDR3 reads TGTGCCAGCAGCTTTGGACAGGGGGTATCTGGGGCCAACGTCCTGACTTTC. The encoded protein is CASSFGQGVSGANVLTF.

This rearrangement joins TRBV10-3 to TRBJ1-2; D unclear. V lost 3 bases and J 2 bases, leaving 19 bases between the germline ends. The germline CDR1 and CDR2 sequences are ENHRY and SYGVKD. This CDR3 has 17 amino acids. Here the CDR3 DNA reads TGTGCCATCAGTGATAACCCAGGAACTCACTCAAACTATGGCTACACCTTC. As protein: CAISDNPGTHSNYGYTF.

CDR3 coding DNA: TGTGCCAGCAGGTCGGTTAGCGAAGGGAATGAGCAGTTCTTC. This encodes CASRSVSEGNEQFF. The chain uses TRBV28 and TRBJ2-1, with D maybe TRBD2 (5 bases). CDR1 and CDR2 (germline): MDHEN, SYDVKM. This CDR3 has 14 residues. The V and J ends lost 6 bases and 7 bases respectively, with 16 bases between them.

V gene TRBV11-3 combines with J gene TRBJ2-7, with D hard to call. The CDR3 loop spans 13 amino acids. Germline CDR1 is SGHNT and CDR2 is YENEEA. The V end was cut by 1 base, the J end by 5 bases, with 9 bases between. For the CDR3, the DNA is TGTGCCAGCAGCTTAGGAGAGGCCCACGAGCAGTACTTC. This encodes CASSLGEAHEQYF.